Shown below are 7 T cell receptor beta chains from a single sample sequenced in a study of T cells in Graves' hyperthyroidism and ophthalmopathy. TCR beta CDR3 regions were amplified from RNA. Initially, a first-round RT-PCR of the TCR CDR3 employed the HTBI primer set. From the multiplex PCR reads, TCRdb called clonotypes with MiXCR, one entry per CDR3 protein. The sample carries about 260,000 distinct CDR3 sequences, 15% to 20% recorded once. The sample consisted of blood. These receptor sequences come from a woman between 18 and 30 years old with Graves' ophthalmopathy.

This clonotype was counted at least ten times. The rearrangement uses TRBV5-5 and TRBJ1-3, with D possibly being TRBD1 (6 bases). The CDR3 consists of 16 residues. The V and J ends lost 3 bases and 2 bases respectively, with 15 bases between them. CDR1 is SGHKS, CDR2 YYEKEE, per germline (reference sequence). This CDR3 is CASSSSDRWAGNTIYF. CDR3 in DNA: TGTGCCAGCAGCTCCTCCGACAGGTGGGCTGGAAACACCATATATTTT. Together with reference TRBV5-5 and TRBJ1-3, the CDR3 gives the full variable domain: DAGVTQSPTHLIKTRGQQVTLRCSPISGHKSVSWYQQVLGQGPQFIFQYYEKEERGRGNFPDRFSARQFPNYSSELNVNALLLGDSALYLCASSSSDRWAGNTIYFGEGSWLTVV.

This clonotype was seen a handful of times. J is TRBJ1-2 and V is TRBV19, with unresolved D. Trimming removed 3 bases at V and 1 base at J, with 6 bases between. The CDR3 extends over 13 amino acids. The germline V gene encodes CDR1 LNHDA and CDR2 SQIVND (reference sequence). The CDR3 DNA follows: TGTGCCAGTAGTATCTGGGGTAACTATGGCTACACCTTC. This sequence encodes CASSIWGNYGYTF.

In its sample, this clonotype was seen many times. The chain carries TRBV5-1 and TRBJ1-2; D might be TRBD1 (5 bases). Trimming took off 4 bases at V and 6 bases at J, with 19 bases between the two ends. The CDR3 consists of 15 residues. Germline V gives CDR1 SGHRS, CDR2 YFSETQ. CDR3 sequence: CASSHNLGRANGYTF. For the CDR3, the DNA is TGCGCCAGCAGCCACAACTTGGGCAGGGCTAATGGCTACACCTTC.

This clonotype was found many times. The rearrangement links TRBV6-5 to TRBJ1-2; 9 bases align to TRBD1. V shed 0 bases and J 5 bases; nucleotides not matched to a gene: 19. The CDR3 spans 20 residues. Per germline, CDR1 MNHEY and CDR2 SVGAGI. The CDR3 loop is CASSYSSWRIQGAKEYGYTF. The CDR3 DNA reads as TGTGCCAGCAGTTACTCGAGTTGGCGGATACAGGGGGCTAAGGAGTATGGCTACACCTTC.

This clonotype has ten or more counts. The V and J genes are TRBV18 and TRBJ2-5, with 10 bases matching TRBD2. The CDR3 is made up of 17 amino acids. Germline V CDR1 and CDR2: KGHSH, LQKENI. The junction had 8 bases not matched to a gene; V was cut back by 1 base and J by 3 bases. In DNA, the CDR3 is TGTGCCAGCTCACCACGTCGGTCCCTAGCGGGAGAAGAGACCCAGTACTTC. Translated, it gives CASSPRRSLAGEETQYF.

This clonotype was picked up many times. The gene calls are TRBV12-3 or TRBV12-4 and TRBJ2-1; 14 bases are shared with TRBD2. The trim removed 6 bases at V and 4 bases at J, leaving 8 bases unmatched. CDR3 length: 17 amino acids. DNA for the CDR3: TGTGCCAGCAGGGGGGGGACTAGCGGGAGATCTTACAATGAGCAGTTCTTC. Protein sequence: CASRGGTSGRSYNEQFF.

This clonotype came up many times. CDR3 in DNA: TGCGCCAGCAGGTCAGGGGCGACGAACACTGAAGCTTTCTTT. Translation gives CASRSGATNTEAFF. The rearrangement links TRBV5-1 to TRBJ1-1, with TRBD1 as a possible D gene (6 bases). Trimming pared 5 bases from V and 1 base from J, leaving 12 bases between. The CDR3 is made up of 14 amino acids. Germline V lookup: CDR1 SGHRS, CDR2 YFSETQ.